This T cell receptor beta chain was captured by sequencing in a study of cytomegalovirus exposure and HLA in healthy donors. The study, taken as a whole, reports: There were several of the most significant clusters that appeared linked to common viral pathogens in a later analysis. The majority of TCR sequences were rare, yet some public TCRs appeared in many donors.

V was clipped by 4 bases and J by 4 bases; unmatched bases: 13. There are 16 residues in the CDR3. In regard to this clone: What it binds is unknown.

A multiplex PCR was run with 60 Vbeta primers and 13 Jbeta primers. Assay used: immunoSEQ multiplex PCR; TCRdb lists only in-frame clones, some missing. This sample lists 90,000 to 130,000 clones; its ten largest clones have 3.7%. The sequenced material came from PBMCs. The J gene is TRBJ2-7, the V gene TRBV23-1, with 7 bases that match TRBD1. TRBV23-1 is an ORF, and what it does is uncertain. The sequence was obtained from a man aged 25-45 years in good health and CMV-seronegative. The CDR3 sequence is CASSLKSRDSLYEQYF. CDR3 bases: TGCGCCAGCAGTCTTAAATCCCGGGACAGCTTATACGAGCAGTACTTC.